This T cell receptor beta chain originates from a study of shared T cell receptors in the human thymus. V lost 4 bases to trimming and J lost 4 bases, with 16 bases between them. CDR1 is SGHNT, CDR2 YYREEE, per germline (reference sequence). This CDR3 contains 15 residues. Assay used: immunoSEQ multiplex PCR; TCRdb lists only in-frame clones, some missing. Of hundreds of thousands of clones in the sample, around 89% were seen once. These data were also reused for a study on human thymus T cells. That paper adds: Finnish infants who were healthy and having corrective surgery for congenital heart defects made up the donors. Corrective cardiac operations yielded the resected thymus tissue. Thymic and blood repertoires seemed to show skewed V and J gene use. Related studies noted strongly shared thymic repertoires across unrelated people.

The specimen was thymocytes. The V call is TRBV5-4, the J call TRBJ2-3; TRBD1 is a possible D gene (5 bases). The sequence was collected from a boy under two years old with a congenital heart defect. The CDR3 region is CASSNGHNGADTQYF. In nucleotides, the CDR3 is TGTGCCAGCAGCAACGGACACAACGGCGCAGATACGCAGTATTTT.